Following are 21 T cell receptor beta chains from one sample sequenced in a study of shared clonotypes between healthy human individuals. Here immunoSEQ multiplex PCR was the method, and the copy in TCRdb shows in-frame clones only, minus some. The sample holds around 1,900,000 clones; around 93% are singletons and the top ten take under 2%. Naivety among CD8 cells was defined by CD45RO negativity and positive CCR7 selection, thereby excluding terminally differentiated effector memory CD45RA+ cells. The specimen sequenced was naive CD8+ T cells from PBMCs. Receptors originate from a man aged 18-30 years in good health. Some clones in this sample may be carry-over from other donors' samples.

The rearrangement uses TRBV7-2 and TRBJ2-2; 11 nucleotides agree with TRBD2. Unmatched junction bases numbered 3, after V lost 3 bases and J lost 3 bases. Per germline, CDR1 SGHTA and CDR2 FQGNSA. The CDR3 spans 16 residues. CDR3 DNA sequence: TGTGCCAGCAGCTTTAGCGGGGGGGTCTACACCGGGGAGCTGTTTTTT. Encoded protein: CASSFSGGVYTGELFF.

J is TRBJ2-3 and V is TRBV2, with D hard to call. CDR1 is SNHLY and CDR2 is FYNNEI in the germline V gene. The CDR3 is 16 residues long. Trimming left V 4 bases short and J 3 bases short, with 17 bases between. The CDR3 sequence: CASSVSVTGRTDTQYF. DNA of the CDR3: TGTGCCAGCAGTGTGTCGGTGACGGGTAGAACAGATACGCAGTATTTT.

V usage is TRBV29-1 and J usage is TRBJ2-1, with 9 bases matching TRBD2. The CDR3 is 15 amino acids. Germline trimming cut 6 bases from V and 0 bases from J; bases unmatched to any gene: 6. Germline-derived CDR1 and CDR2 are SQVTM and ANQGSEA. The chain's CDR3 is CSVTSGWSSYNEQFF. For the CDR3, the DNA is TGCAGCGTAACTAGCGGGTGGAGCTCCTACAATGAGCAGTTCTTC.

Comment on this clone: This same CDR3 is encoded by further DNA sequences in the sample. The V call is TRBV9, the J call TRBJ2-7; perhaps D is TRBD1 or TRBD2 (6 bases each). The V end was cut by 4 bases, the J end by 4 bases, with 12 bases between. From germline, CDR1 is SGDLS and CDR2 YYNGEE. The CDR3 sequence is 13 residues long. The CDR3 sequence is CASSPGGIYEQYF. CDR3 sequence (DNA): TGTGCCAGCAGCCCCGGGGGCATTTACGAGCAGTACTTC.

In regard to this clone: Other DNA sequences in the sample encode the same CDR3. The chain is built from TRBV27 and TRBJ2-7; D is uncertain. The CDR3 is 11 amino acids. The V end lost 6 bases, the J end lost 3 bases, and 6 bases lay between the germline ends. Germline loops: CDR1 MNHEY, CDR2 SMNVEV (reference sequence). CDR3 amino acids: CASSSIYEQYF. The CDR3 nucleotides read TGTGCCAGCAGCTCAATCTACGAGCAGTACTTC.

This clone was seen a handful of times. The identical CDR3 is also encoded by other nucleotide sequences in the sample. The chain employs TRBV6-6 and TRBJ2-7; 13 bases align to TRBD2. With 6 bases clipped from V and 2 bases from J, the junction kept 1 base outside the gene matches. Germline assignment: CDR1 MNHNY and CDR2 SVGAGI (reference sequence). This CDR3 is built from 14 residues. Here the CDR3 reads CASSGLAGAYEQYF. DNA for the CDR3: TGTGCCAGCAGCGGACTAGCGGGAGCCTACGAGCAGTACTTC.

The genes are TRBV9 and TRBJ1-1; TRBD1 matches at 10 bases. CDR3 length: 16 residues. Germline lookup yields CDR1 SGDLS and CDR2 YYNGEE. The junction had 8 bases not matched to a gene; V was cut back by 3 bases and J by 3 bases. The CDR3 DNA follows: TGTGCCAGCAGCGGAACGACAGGGGGCGAGTACACTGAAGCTTTCTTT. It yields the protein CASSGTTGGEYTEAFF.

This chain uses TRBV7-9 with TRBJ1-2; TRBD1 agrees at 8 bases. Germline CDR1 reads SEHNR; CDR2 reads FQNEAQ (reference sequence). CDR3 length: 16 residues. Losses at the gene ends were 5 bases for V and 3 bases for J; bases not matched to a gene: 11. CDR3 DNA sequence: TGTGCCAGCAGCGCTACAGGGGGGTTTCAAGACTATGGCTACACCTTC. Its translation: CASSATGGFQDYGYTF.

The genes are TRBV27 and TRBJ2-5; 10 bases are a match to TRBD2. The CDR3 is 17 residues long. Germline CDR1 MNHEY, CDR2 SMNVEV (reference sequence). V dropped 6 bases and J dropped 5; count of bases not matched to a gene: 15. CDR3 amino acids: CASSPGGASGSAETQYF. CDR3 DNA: TGTGCCAGCAGCCCAGGGGGGGCTAGCGGGAGCGCCGAGACCCAGTACTTC.

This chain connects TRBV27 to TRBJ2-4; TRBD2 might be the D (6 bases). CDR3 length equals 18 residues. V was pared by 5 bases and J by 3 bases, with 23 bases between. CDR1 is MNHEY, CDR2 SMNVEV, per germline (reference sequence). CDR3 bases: TGTGCCAGCAGTCCCACTGGGGGGTGGGGAGTAGGCAAAAACATTCAGTACTTC. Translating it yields CASSPTGGWGVGKNIQYF.

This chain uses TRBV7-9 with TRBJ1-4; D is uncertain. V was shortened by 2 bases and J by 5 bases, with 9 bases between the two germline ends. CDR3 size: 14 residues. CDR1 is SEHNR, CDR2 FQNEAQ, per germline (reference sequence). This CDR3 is CASSLPHSNEKLFF. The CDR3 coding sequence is TGTGCCAGCAGCTTACCCCATTCAAATGAAAAACTGTTTTTT.

DNA of the CDR3: TGTGCCAGTAGTATTGGGTCGGCTTTAAACACTGAAGCTTTCTTT. Residues: CASSIGSALNTEAFF. The chain recombines TRBV19 with TRBJ1-1; no clear D gene. The CDR3 has 15 amino acids. Germline V lookup: CDR1 LNHDA, CDR2 SQIVND (reference sequence). V was clipped by 3 bases and J by 2 bases, with 13 bases between them. Full variable domain (rest looked up from reference TRBV19 and TRBJ1-1): DGGITQSPKYLFRKEGQNVTLSCEQNLNHDAMYWYRQDPGQGLRLIYYSQIVNDFQKGDIAEGYSVSREKKESFPLTVTSAQKNPTAFYLCASSIGSALNTEAFFGQGTRLTVV.

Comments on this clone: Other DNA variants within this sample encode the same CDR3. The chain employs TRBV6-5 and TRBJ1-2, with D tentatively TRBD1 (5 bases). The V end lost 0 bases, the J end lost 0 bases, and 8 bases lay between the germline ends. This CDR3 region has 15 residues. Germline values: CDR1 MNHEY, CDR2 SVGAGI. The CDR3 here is CASSYSRGANYGYTF. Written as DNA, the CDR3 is TGTGCCAGCAGTTACTCTCGGGGCGCTAACTATGGCTACACCTTC.

CDR3 protein: CASSPSQWGSPLHF. The CDR3 DNA reads as TGTGCCAGCAGCCCGAGCCAATGGGGTTCACCCCTCCACTTT. The chain carries TRBV9 and TRBJ1-6; unclear D gene. With 4 bases removed from V and 9 bases from J, the gap between germline ends came to 14 bases. This CDR3 is built from 14 residues. The germline V gene has CDR1 SGDLS and CDR2 YYNGEE.

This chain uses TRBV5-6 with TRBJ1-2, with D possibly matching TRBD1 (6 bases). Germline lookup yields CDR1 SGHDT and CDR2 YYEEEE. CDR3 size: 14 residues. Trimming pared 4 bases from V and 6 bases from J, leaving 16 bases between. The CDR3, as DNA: TGTGCCAGCAGCGAAAACAGGGTACCACATGGCTACACCTTC. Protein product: CASSENRVPHGYTF.

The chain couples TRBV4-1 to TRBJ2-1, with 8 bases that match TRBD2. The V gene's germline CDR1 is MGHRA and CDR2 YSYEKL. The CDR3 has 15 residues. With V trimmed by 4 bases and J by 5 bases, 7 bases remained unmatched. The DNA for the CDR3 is TGCGCCAGCAGCCCTCCGACACTAGCGGACAATGAGCAGTTCTTC. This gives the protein CASSPPTLADNEQFF.

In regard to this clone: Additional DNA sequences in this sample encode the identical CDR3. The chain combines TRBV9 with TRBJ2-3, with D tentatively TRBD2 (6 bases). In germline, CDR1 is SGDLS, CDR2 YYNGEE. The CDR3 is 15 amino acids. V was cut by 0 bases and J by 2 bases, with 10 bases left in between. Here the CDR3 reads CASSVGGGTTDTQYF. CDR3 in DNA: TGTGCCAGCAGCGTAGGTGGAGGGACCACAGATACGCAGTATTTT.

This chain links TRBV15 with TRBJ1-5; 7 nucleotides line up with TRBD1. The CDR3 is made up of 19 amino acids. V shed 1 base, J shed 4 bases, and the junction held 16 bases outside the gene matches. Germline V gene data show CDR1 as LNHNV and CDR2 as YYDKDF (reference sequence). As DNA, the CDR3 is TGTGCCACCAGCAGAGGAGGAGGGGGCAGGGCCCCTAGGAATCAGCCCCAGCATTTT. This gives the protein CATSRGGGGRAPRNQPQHF.

CDR3 loop: CASSPRTGLEQYF. The CDR3 DNA is TGTGCCAGCAGCCCCAGGACAGGGCTCGAGCAGTACTTC. The rearrangement uses TRBV7-3 and TRBJ2-7; TRBD1 matches at 8 bases. CDR1 SGHTA and CDR2 FQGTGA come from the germline V gene. Germline trimming cut 5 bases from V and 6 bases from J; bases unmatched to any gene: 6. CDR3 length equals 13 residues.

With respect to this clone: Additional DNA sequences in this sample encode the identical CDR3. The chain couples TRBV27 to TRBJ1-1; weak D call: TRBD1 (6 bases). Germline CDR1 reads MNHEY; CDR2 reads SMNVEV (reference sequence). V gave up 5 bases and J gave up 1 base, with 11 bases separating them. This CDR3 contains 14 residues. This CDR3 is CASSPTGANTEAFF. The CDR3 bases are TGTGCCAGCAGTCCTACGGGGGCGAACACTGAAGCTTTCTTT.

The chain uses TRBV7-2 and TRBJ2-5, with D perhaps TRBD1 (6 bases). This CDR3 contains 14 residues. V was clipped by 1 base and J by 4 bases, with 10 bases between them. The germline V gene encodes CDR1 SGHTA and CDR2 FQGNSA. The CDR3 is CASSLDQGGETQYF. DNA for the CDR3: TGTGCCAGCAGCTTAGATCAAGGGGGAGAGACCCAGTACTTC.